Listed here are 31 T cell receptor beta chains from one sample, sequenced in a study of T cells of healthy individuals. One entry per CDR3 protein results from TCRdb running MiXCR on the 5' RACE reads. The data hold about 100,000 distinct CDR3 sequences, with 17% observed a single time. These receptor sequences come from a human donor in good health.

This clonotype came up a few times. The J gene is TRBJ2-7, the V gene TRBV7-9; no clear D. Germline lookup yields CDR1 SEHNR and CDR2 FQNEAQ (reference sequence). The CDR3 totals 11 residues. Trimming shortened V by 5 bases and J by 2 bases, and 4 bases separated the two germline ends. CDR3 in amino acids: CASSPAYEQYF. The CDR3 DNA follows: TGTGCCAGCAGCCCCGCCTACGAGCAGTACTTC.

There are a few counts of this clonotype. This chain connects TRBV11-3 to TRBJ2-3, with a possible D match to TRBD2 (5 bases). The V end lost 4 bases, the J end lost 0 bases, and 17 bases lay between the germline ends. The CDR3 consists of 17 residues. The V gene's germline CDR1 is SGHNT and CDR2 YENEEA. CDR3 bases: TGTGCCAGCAGCTCCCCGTCTAGCAGTTCTAGCACAGATACGCAGTATTTT. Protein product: CASSSPSSSSSTDTQYF.

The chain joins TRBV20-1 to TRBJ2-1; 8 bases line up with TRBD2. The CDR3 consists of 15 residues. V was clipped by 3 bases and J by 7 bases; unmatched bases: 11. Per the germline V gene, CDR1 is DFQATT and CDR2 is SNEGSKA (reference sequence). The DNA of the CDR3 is TGCAGTGCTAGGTCCGCGGGAGGCCCCATAAATGAGCAGTTCTTC. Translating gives CSARSAGGPINEQFF.

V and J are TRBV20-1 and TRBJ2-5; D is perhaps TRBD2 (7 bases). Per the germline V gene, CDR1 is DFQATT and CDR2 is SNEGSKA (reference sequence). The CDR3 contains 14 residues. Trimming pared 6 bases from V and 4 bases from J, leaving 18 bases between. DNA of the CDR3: TGCAGTGCCGGCGGGGGCCCGCTAACAGAGACCCAGTACTTC. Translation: CSAGGGPLTETQYF.

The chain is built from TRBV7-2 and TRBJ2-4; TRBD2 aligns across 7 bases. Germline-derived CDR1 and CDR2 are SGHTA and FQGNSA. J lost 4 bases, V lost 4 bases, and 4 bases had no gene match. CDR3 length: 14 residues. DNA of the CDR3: TGTGCCAGCAGCTCAAGCGGGGCAAAAAACATTCAGTACTTC. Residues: CASSSSGAKNIQYF.

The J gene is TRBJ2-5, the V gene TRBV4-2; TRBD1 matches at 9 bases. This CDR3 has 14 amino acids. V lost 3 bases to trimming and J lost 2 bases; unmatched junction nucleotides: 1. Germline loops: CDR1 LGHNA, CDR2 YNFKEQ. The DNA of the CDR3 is TGTGCCAGCAGCCAGGGGACAGGGCAAGAGACCCAGTACTTC. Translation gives CASSQGTGQETQYF.

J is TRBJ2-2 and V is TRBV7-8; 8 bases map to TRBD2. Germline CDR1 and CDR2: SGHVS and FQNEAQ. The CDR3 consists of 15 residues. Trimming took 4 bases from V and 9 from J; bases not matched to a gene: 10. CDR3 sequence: CASSSRGGRTWELFF. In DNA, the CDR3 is TGTGCCAGCAGCTCCCGGGGGGGTAGGACCTGGGAGCTGTTTTTT.

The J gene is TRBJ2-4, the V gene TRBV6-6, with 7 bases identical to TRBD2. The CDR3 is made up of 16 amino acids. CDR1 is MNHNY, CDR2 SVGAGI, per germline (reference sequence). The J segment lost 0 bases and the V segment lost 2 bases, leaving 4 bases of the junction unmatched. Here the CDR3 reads CASSYGGDLAKNIQYF. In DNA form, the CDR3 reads TGTGCCAGCAGTTACGGGGGGGACCTAGCCAAAAACATTCAGTACTTC.

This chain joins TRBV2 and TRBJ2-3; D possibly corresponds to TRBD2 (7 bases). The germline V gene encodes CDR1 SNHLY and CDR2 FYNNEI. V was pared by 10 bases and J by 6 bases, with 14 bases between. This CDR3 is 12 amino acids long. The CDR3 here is CATGGGGDTQYF. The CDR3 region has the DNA TGTGCCACCGGCGGGGGCGGGGATACGCAGTATTTT.

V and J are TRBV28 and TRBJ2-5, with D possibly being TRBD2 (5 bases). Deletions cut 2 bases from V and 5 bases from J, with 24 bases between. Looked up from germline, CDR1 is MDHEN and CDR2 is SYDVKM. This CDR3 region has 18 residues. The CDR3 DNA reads TGTGCCAGCAGTTTACCCCCCGAGGGTCCGGAGGTTGTGGAGACCCAGTACTTC. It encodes CASSLPPEGPEVVETQYF. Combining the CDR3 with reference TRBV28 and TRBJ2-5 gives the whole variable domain DVKVTQSSRYLVKRTGEKVFLECVQDMDHENMFWYRQDPGLGLRLIYFSYDVKMKEKGDIPEGYSVSREKKERFSLILESASTNQTSMYLCASSLPPEGPEVVETQYFGPGTRLLVL.

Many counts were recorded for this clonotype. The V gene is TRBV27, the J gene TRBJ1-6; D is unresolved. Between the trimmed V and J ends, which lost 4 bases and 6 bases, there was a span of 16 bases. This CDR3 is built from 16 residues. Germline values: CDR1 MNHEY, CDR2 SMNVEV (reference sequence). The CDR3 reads CASSYHPDGSNSPLHF. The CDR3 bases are TGTGCCAGCAGTTACCACCCGGACGGTTCTAATTCACCCCTCCACTTT.

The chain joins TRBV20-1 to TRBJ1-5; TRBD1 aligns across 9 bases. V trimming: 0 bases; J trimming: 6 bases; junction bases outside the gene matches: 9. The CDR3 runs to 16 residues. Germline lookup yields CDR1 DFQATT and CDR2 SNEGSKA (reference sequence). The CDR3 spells CSARDRRTGATQPQHF. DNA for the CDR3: TGCAGTGCTAGAGATAGGAGGACAGGGGCGACTCAGCCCCAGCATTTT.

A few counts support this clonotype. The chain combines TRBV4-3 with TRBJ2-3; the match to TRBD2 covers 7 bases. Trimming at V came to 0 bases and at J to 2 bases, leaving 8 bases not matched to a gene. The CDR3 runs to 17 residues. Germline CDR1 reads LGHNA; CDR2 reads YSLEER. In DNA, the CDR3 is TGCGCCAGCAGCCAAGATGGCTCGGGGGGATTCACAGATACGCAGTATTTT. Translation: CASSQDGSGGFTDTQYF.

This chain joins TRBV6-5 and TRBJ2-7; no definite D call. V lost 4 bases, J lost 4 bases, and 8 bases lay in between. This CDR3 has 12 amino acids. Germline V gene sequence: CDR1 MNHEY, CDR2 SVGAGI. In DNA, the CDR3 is TGTGCCAGCAGTTCCCAGGTTTACGAGCAGTACTTC. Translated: CASSSQVYEQYF.

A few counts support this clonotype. The DNA of the CDR3 is TGTGCCAGCAGTTACTCGAAGAGGAGCTCCTACAATGAGCAGTTCTTC. Residues: CASSYSKRSSYNEQFF. The chain joins TRBV6-6 to TRBJ2-1; D ambiguous. The germline V gene has CDR1 MNHNY and CDR2 SVGAGI (reference sequence). Trimming left V 0 bases short and J 0 bases short, with 9 bases between. The CDR3 loop spans 16 amino acids.

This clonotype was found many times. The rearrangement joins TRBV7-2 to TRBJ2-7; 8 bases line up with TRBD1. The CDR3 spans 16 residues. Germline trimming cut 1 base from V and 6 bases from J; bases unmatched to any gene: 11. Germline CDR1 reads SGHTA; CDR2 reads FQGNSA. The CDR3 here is CASSLGVADRVSEQYF. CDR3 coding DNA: TGTGCCAGCAGCTTAGGAGTCGCGGACAGGGTGTCCGAGCAGTACTTC.

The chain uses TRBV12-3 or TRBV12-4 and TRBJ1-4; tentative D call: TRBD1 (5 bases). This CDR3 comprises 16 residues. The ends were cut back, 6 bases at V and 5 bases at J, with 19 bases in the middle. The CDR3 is CASRRRVEGENEKLFF. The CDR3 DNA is TGTGCCAGCAGACGCAGGGTCGAGGGAGAAAATGAAAAACTGTTTTTT.

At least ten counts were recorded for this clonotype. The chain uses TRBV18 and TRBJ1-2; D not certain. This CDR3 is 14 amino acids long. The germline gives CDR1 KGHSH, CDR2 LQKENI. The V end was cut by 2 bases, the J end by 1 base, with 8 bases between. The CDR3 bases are TGTGCCAGCTCACCAAGCGGGAGTAACTATGGCTACACCTTC. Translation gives CASSPSGSNYGYTF.

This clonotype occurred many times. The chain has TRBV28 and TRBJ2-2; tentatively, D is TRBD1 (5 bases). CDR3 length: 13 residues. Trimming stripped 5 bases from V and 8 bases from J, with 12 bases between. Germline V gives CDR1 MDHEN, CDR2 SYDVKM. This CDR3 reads CASSRQGTGELFF. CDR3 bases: TGTGCCAGCAGTCGGCAGGGAACGGGGGAGCTGTTTTTT.

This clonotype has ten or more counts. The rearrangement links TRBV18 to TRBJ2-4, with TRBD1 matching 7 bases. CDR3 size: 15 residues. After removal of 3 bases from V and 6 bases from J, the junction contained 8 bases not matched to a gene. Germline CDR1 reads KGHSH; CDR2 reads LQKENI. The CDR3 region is CASSPNRGLRNIQYF. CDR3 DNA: TGTGCCAGCTCACCTAACAGGGGTTTGAGAAACATTCAGTACTTC.

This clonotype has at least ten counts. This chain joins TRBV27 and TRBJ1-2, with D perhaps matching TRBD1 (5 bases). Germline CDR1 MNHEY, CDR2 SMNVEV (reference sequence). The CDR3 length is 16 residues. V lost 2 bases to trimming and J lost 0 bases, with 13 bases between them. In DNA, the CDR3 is TGTGCCAGCAGTTTAAGTCCAGGGAACCCTAACTATGGCTACACCTTC. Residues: CASSLSPGNPNYGYTF.

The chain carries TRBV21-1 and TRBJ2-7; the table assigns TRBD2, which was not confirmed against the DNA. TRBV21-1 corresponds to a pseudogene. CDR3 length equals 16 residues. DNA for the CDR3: TGTGCCAGCAGCATAAAAGGAGCGGGAGGGCCAAATGAGCAGTACTTC. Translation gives CASSIKGAGGPNEQYF.

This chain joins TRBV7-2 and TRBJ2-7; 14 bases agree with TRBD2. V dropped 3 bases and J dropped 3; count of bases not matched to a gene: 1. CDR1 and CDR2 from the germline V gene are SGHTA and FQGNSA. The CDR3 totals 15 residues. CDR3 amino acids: CASSLGTSGSYEQYF. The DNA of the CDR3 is TGTGCCAGCAGCTTGGGGACTAGCGGGAGCTACGAGCAGTACTTC.

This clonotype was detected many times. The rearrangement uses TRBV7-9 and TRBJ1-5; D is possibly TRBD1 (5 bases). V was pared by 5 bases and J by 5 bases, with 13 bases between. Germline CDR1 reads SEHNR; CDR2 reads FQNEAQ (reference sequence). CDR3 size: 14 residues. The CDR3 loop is CASSLAAGYQPQHF. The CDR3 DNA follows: TGTGCCAGCAGCCTGGCCGCAGGGTATCAGCCCCAGCATTTT.

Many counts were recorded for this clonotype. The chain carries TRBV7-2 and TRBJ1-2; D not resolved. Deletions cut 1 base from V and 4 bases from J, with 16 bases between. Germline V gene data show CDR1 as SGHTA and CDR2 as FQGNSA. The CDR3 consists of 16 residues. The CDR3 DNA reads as TGTGCCAGCAGCTTAGGAGGGCAGCTCCCTTCCTATGGCTACACCTTC. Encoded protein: CASSLGGQLPSYGYTF.

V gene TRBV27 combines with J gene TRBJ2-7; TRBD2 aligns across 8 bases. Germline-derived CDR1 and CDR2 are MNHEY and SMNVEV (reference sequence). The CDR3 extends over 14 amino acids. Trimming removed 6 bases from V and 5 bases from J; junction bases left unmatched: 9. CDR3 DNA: TGTGCCAGCAGCTCGACCAGCGGGAGAAACGAGCAGTACTTC. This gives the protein CASSSTSGRNEQYF.

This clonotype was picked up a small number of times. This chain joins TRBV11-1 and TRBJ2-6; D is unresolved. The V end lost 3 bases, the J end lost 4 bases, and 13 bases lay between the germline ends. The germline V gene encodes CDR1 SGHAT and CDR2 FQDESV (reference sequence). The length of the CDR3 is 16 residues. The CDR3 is CASSFGLSLGANVLTF. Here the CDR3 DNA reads TGTGCCAGCAGCTTTGGCCTTTCGCTCGGGGCCAACGTCCTGACTTTC. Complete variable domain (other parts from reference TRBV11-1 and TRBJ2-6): EAEVAQSPRYKITEKSQAVAFWCDPISGHATLYWYRQILGQGPELLVQFQDESVVDDSQLPKDRFSAERLKGVDSTLKIQPAELGDSAMYLCASSFGLSLGANVLTFGAGSRLTVL.

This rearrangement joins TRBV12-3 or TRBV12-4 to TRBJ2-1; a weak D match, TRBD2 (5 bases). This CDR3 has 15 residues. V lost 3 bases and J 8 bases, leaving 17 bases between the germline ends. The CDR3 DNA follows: TGTGCCAGCAGTTTTTTTAGGTGGGGTAGCGATGAGCAGTTCTTC. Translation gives CASSFFRWGSDEQFF.

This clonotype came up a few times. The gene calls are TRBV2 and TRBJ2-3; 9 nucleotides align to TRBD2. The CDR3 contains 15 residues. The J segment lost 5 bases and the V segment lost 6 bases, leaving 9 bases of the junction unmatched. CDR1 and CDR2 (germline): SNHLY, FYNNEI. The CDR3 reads CASSGSGSLLDTQYF. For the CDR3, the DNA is TGTGCCAGCAGCGGTAGCGGGAGTCTGCTAGATACGCAGTATTTT.

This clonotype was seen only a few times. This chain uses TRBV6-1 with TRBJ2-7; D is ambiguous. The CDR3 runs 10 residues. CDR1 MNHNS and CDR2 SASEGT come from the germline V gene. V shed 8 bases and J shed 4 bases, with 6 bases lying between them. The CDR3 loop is CASPPYEQYF. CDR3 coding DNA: TGTGCCAGCCCCCCTTACGAGCAGTACTTC.

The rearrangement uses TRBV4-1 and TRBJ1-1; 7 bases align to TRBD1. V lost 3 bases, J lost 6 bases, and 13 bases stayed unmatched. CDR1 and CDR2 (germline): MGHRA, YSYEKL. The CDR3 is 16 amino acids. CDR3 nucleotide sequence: TGCGCCAGCAGCCACCGGACAGGCCTCAAGGTTTCTGAAGCTTTCTTT. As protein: CASSHRTGLKVSEAFF.